This TCR beta chain was retrieved from a study of blood T cell repertoires in COVID-19. Clones were read by immunoSEQ multiplex PCR, and TCRdb kept only the in-frame ones, dropping some. Of some 140,000 clones in the sample, almost 85% were seen once. The CDR3 length is 14 residues. The germline CDR1 and CDR2 sequences are SGHDT and YYEEEE. Trimming took 7 bases from V and 6 from J; bases not matched to a gene: 10. Input material: PBMCs or T cells enriched from blood (not recorded which). The chain uses TRBV5-6 and TRBJ2-7, with 10 nucleotides matching TRBD1. The receptor's source is a man in his forties with acute COVID-19. CDR3 residues: CASAFGTGVGEQYF. The CDR3 bases are TGTGCCAGCGCCTTCGGGACAGGGGTGGGCGAGCAGTACTTC. Full variable domain (rest looked up from reference TRBV5-6 and TRBJ2-7): DAGVTQSPTHLIKTRGQQVTLRCSPKSGHDTVSWYQQALGQGPQFIFQYYEEEERQRGNFPDRFSGHQFPNYSSELNVNALLLGDSALYLCASAFGTGVGEQYFGPGTRLTVT.